Sequencing of this T cell receptor beta chain was carried out in a study of cytomegalovirus exposure and HLA in healthy donors. Study in general: The same platform as the roughly 670 first-cohort repertoires was used for the 95 to 150 validation repertoires, a later analysis reported. Study-level results: Three of the chains that were CMV-associated were confirmed in vitro to be specific for CMV antigens.

V lost 8 bases to trimming and J lost 2 bases; unmatched junction nucleotides: 6. The CDR3 runs to 13 residues. CDR1 is MDHEN and CDR2 is SYDVKM in the germline V gene. This table comes from immunoSEQ multiplex PCR, and its TCRdb copy is limited to in-frame clones, with some not included. The data contain tens of thousands of clones, just under 95% of them seen just once; the ten biggest clones take up 1.4%. The donors were part of the validation cohort of 120 subjects. That cohort was separate from the first cohort, which comprised fewer than 800 subjects. A word on this clone: Its antigen is not identified.

The sample consisted of PBMCs. The rearrangement joins TRBV28 to TRBJ2-7; 7 bases agree with TRBD1. The source is a man younger than 30 in good health and CMV-seropositive. The DNA of the CDR3 is TGTGCCAGCGACAGGGCACCGACCTACGAGCAGTACTTC. Translated: CASDRAPTYEQYF.